These T cell receptor beta chains were read from a single sample in a study of blood T cell repertoires in COVID-19. Here immunoSEQ multiplex PCR was the method, and the copy in TCRdb shows in-frame clones only, minus some. The sample holds 100,000 to 150,000 clones, 80% to 85% seen once. The sequenced sample was peripheral blood. Every receptor here comes from a man between 60 and 75 years old with acute or convalescent COVID-19. Both conserved end residues are part of each CDR3. A D gene is named only where the DNA matches it firmly. Expanded clones get a size class; other rows say once, few or many, or leave the size out.

v_call: TRBV5-1; j_call: TRBJ2-5; d_call: TRBD2; clone_size: NA; cdr3_aa: CASSTTSGQETQYF; cdr3_nt: TGCGCCAGCAGCACAACTAGCGGCCAAGAGACCCAGTACTTC
v_call: TRBV6-5; j_call: TRBJ2-1; d_call: NA; clone_size: NA; cdr3_aa: CASRKGSYNEQFF; cdr3_nt: TGTGCCAGCAGGAAGGGGTCCTACAATGAGCAGTTCTTC
v_call: TRBV6-1; j_call: TRBJ1-4; d_call: TRBD1; clone_size: NA; cdr3_aa: CASSENLGQGGEKLFF; cdr3_nt: TGTGCCAGCAGTGAAAATCTGGGACAGGGAGGTGAAAAACTGTTTTTT
v_call: TRBV30; j_call: TRBJ1-1; d_call: NA; clone_size: once; cdr3_aa: CAWTGVPNTEAFF; cdr3_nt: TGTGCCTGGACGGGGGTTCCGAACACTGAAGCTTTCTTT
v_call: TRBV27; j_call: TRBJ1-1; d_call: TRBD1; clone_size: NA; cdr3_aa: CANEGTTGPRISEAFF; cdr3_nt: TGTGCCAACGAGGGTACGACAGGGCCTCGAATCAGTGAAGCTTTCTTT
v_call: TRBV9; j_call: TRBJ1-1; d_call: NA; clone_size: NA; cdr3_aa: CASSASGGGLNTEAFF; cdr3_nt: TGTGCCAGCAGCGCGTCCGGGGGTGGGTTGAACACTGAAGCTTTCTTT
v_call: TRBV19; j_call: TRBJ1-5; d_call: NA; clone_size: NA; cdr3_aa: CASSMTDYSNQPQHF; cdr3_nt: TGTGCCAGTAGTATGACTGACTATAGCAATCAGCCCCAGCATTTT
v_call: TRBV4-1; j_call: TRBJ2-7; d_call: NA; clone_size: NA; cdr3_aa: CASSQVGSGTYEQYF; cdr3_nt: TGCGCCAGCAGCCAAGTTGGTAGCGGTACCTACGAGCAGTACTTC
v_call: TRBV19; j_call: TRBJ2-5; d_call: NA; clone_size: NA; cdr3_aa: CASSGGGTHQETQYF; cdr3_nt: TGTGCCAGTAGTGGAGGTGGAACACACCAAGAGACCCAGTACTTC
v_call: TRBV19; j_call: TRBJ2-2; d_call: TRBD2; clone_size: once; cdr3_aa: CASSTSGRGNGELFF; cdr3_nt: TGTGCCAGTAGTACTAGCGGGAGAGGGAACGGGGAGCTGTTTTTT
v_call: TRBV5-8; j_call: TRBJ2-2; d_call: TRBD2; clone_size: NA; cdr3_aa: CASMRAYGGRYTGELFF; cdr3_nt: TGTGCCAGCATGAGAGCATATGGCGGGAGATACACCGGGGAGCTGTTTTTT
v_call: TRBV19; j_call: TRBJ2-3; d_call: NA; clone_size: few; cdr3_aa: CASSNEDGSADTQYF; cdr3_nt: TGTGCCAGTAGCAATGAGGACGGGAGTGCAGATACGCAGTATTTT
v_call: TRBV6-4; j_call: TRBJ1-5; d_call: NA; clone_size: NA; cdr3_aa: CASSESIGQGSIQPQHF; cdr3_nt: TGTGCCAGCAGTGAAAGTATTGGGCAGGGGAGTATTCAGCCCCAGCATTTT
v_call: TRBV7-3; j_call: TRBJ2-1; d_call: TRBD1; clone_size: NA; cdr3_aa: CASSLGQGAQTDYNEQFF; cdr3_nt: TGTGCCAGCAGCCTGGGACAGGGGGCCCAGACCGACTACAATGAGCAGTTCTTC
v_call: TRBV11-2; j_call: TRBJ2-5; d_call: NA; clone_size: NA; cdr3_aa: CATTQGMGRAETQYF; cdr3_nt: TGTGCCACCACCCAGGGGATGGGGAGGGCCGAGACCCAGTACTTC
v_call: TRBV5-1; j_call: TRBJ2-3; d_call: TRBD2; clone_size: NA; cdr3_aa: CASSSGLAGGRADTQYF; cdr3_nt: TGCGCCAGCAGCTCGGGACTAGCGGGAGGCAGGGCAGATACGCAGTATTTT
v_call: TRBV7-9; j_call: TRBJ1-4; d_call: NA; clone_size: NA; cdr3_aa: CASSPDNEKLFF; cdr3_nt: TGTGCCAGCAGCCCAGATAATGAAAAACTGTTTTTT
v_call: TRBV4-1; j_call: TRBJ2-3; d_call: NA; clone_size: NA; cdr3_aa: CASSQDASGVVDTQYF; cdr3_nt: TGCGCCAGCAGCCAAGATGCCAGCGGCGTTGTTGATACGCAGTATTTT
v_call: TRBV20-1; j_call: TRBJ2-5; d_call: TRBD2; clone_size: NA; cdr3_aa: CSASWTSGEETQYF; cdr3_nt: TGCAGTGCTAGTTGGACTAGCGGGGAAGAGACCCAGTACTTC
v_call: TRBV11-1; j_call: TRBJ2-3; d_call: TRBD2; clone_size: NA; cdr3_aa: CASSLLAGEVTDTQYF; cdr3_nt: TGTGCCAGCAGCTTACTAGCGGGAGAGGTGACAGATACGCAGTATTTT
v_call: TRBV5-1; j_call: TRBJ1-4; d_call: TRBD1; clone_size: NA; cdr3_aa: CASSAGTGGSEKLFF; cdr3_nt: TGCGCCAGCAGCGCGGGGACAGGGGGAAGCGAAAAACTGTTTTTT
v_call: TRBV3-1/TRBV3-2; j_call: TRBJ1-1; d_call: NA; clone_size: NA; cdr3_aa: CASSQSGGAGAFF; cdr3_nt: TGTGCCAGCAGCCAATCGGGGGGCGCCGGGGCTTTCTTT
v_call: TRBV12-2; j_call: TRBJ1-4; d_call: NA; clone_size: NA; cdr3_aa: CASPLREEGGPNEKLFF; cdr3_nt: TGTGCAAGTCCTCTCAGGGAAGAAGGTGGTCCTAATGAAAAACTGTTTTTT
v_call: TRBV7-9; j_call: TRBJ1-2; d_call: NA; clone_size: NA; cdr3_aa: CASSLAALNYGYTF; cdr3_nt: TGTGCCAGCAGCTTAGCTGCACTTAACTATGGCTACACCTTC
v_call: TRBV27; j_call: TRBJ2-3; d_call: NA; clone_size: NA; cdr3_aa: CASQGLSSTDTQYF; cdr3_nt: TGTGCCAGCCAGGGGTTGTCTAGCACAGATACGCAGTATTTT
v_call: TRBV5-1; j_call: TRBJ2-2; d_call: TRBD1; clone_size: NA; cdr3_aa: CASSDSGTGGSGELFF; cdr3_nt: TGCGCCAGCAGCGACTCCGGGACAGGGGGCTCCGGGGAGCTGTTTTTT
v_call: TRBV5-1; j_call: TRBJ1-3; d_call: NA; clone_size: NA; cdr3_aa: CASSLGASLGNTIYF; cdr3_nt: TGCGCCAGCAGCTTGGGGGCCAGCCTGGGAAACACCATATATTTT
v_call: TRBV15; j_call: TRBJ2-7; d_call: TRBD2; clone_size: NA; cdr3_aa: CATSDQTSGGAHEQYF; cdr3_nt: TGTGCCACCAGCGATCAGACTAGCGGGGGGGCTCACGAGCAGTACTTC
v_call: TRBV3-1/TRBV3-2; j_call: TRBJ2-5; d_call: TRBD1; clone_size: NA; cdr3_aa: CASSQARQGYETQYF; cdr3_nt: TGTGCCAGCAGCCAAGCACGACAGGGTTATGAGACCCAGTACTTC
v_call: TRBV28; j_call: TRBJ1-3; d_call: NA; clone_size: NA; cdr3_aa: CATQFLVNGNTIYF; cdr3_nt: TGTGCCACCCAGTTTTTGGTGAATGGAAACACCATATATTTT
v_call: TRBV9; j_call: TRBJ1-5; d_call: NA; clone_size: NA; cdr3_aa: CASSGGPNQPQHF; cdr3_nt: TGTGCCAGCAGCGGGGGCCCCAATCAGCCCCAGCATTTT
v_call: TRBV6-1; j_call: TRBJ1-1; d_call: NA; clone_size: NA; cdr3_aa: CASSETGIVSLTEAFF; cdr3_nt: TGTGCCAGCAGTGAAACAGGGATAGTCTCTCTCACTGAAGCTTTCTTT
v_call: TRBV28; j_call: TRBJ1-2; d_call: NA; clone_size: NA; cdr3_aa: CATLRPQTRAYGYTF; cdr3_nt: TGTGCCACCCTTCGGCCCCAGACCAGGGCGTATGGCTACACCTTC
v_call: TRBV7-6; j_call: TRBJ2-7; d_call: TRBD2; clone_size: NA; cdr3_aa: CASSSGTSGNYEQYF; cdr3_nt: TGTGCCAGCAGCTCGGGGACTAGCGGGAACTACGAGCAGTACTTC
v_call: TRBV24-1; j_call: TRBJ2-5; d_call: NA; clone_size: NA; cdr3_aa: CATSESGTQETQYF; cdr3_nt: TGTGCCACCAGTGAGTCCGGGACTCAAGAGACCCAGTACTTC
v_call: TRBV7-9; j_call: TRBJ1-2; d_call: TRBD1; clone_size: NA; cdr3_aa: CASSLEGGHGYTF; cdr3_nt: TGTGCCAGCAGCTTAGAAGGGGGCCATGGCTACACCTTC
v_call: TRBV19; j_call: TRBJ2-7; d_call: TRBD1; clone_size: once; cdr3_aa: CASSTTGTGVYEQYF; cdr3_nt: TGTGCCAGTAGTACGACCGGGACAGGGGTCTACGAGCAGTACTTC
v_call: TRBV7-6; j_call: TRBJ2-3; d_call: TRBD1; clone_size: NA; cdr3_aa: CASSTHRRQGGAPSTDTQYF; cdr3_nt: TGTGCCAGCAGCACCCACAGGAGACAGGGGGGTGCCCCAAGCACAGATACGCAGTATTTT
v_call: TRBV29-1; j_call: TRBJ1-1; d_call: NA; clone_size: few; cdr3_aa: CSVSPHRQPNTEAFF; cdr3_nt: TGCAGCGTTTCCCCACACCGACAGCCGAACACTGAAGCTTTCTTT
v_call: TRBV10-1; j_call: TRBJ2-5; d_call: NA; clone_size: once; cdr3_aa: CASSDTAGHQETQYF; cdr3_nt: TGCGCCAGCAGTGACACGGCGGGACACCAAGAGACCCAGTACTTC
v_call: TRBV29-1; j_call: TRBJ2-1; d_call: TRBD2; clone_size: NA; cdr3_aa: CSVGGLTGAAYNEQFF; cdr3_nt: TGCAGCGTGGGGGGACTAACGGGAGCTGCTTACAATGAGCAGTTCTTC
v_call: TRBV11-2; j_call: TRBJ2-2; d_call: TRBD1; clone_size: NA; cdr3_aa: CASSSAGTGYTGELFF; cdr3_nt: TGTGCCAGCAGTTCCGCCGGGACAGGGTACACCGGGGAGCTGTTTTTT
v_call: TRBV6-6; j_call: TRBJ2-7; d_call: TRBD1; clone_size: NA; cdr3_aa: CASRHFGTASYEQYF; cdr3_nt: TGTGCCAGCAGGCACTTCGGGACAGCGTCCTACGAGCAGTACTTC
v_call: TRBV19; j_call: TRBJ1-2; d_call: NA; clone_size: NA; cdr3_aa: CASSIQGGGYTF; cdr3_nt: TGTGCCAGTAGTATCCAGGGCGGTGGCTACACCTTC
v_call: TRBV5-5; j_call: TRBJ2-7; d_call: TRBD1; clone_size: NA; cdr3_aa: CASSQPGQGREQYF; cdr3_nt: TGTGCCAGCAGCCAACCGGGACAGGGGAGGGAGCAGTACTTC
v_call: TRBV5-4; j_call: TRBJ2-5; d_call: TRBD1; clone_size: NA; cdr3_aa: CASTPGQGKQETQYF; cdr3_nt: TGTGCCAGCACACCGGGACAGGGGAAGCAAGAGACCCAGTACTTC
v_call: TRBV5-1; j_call: TRBJ2-1; d_call: TRBD2; clone_size: NA; cdr3_aa: CASSRSGEGFNNEQFF; cdr3_nt: TGCGCCAGCAGCAGGAGCGGGGAGGGTTTTAACAATGAGCAGTTCTTC
v_call: TRBV9; j_call: TRBJ2-7; d_call: NA; clone_size: once; cdr3_aa: CASSPHLGGQPYEQYF; cdr3_nt: TGTGCCAGCAGCCCTCACCTCGGGGGACAGCCCTACGAGCAGTACTTC
v_call: TRBV5-1; j_call: TRBJ1-6; d_call: NA; clone_size: NA; cdr3_aa: CASSLDGGVGSPLHF; cdr3_nt: TGCGCCAGCAGCTTGGATGGAGGGGTGGGTTCACCCCTCCACTTT
v_call: TRBV12-3/TRBV12-4; j_call: TRBJ2-5; d_call: NA; clone_size: NA; cdr3_aa: CASSRQETQYF; cdr3_nt: TGTGCCAGCAGCCGTCAAGAGACCCAGTACTTC
v_call: TRBV28; j_call: TRBJ1-2; d_call: NA; clone_size: few; cdr3_aa: CASKTPWGYTF; cdr3_nt: TGTGCCAGCAAAACACCATGGGGCTACACCTTC
v_call: TRBV20-1; j_call: TRBJ2-5; d_call: NA; clone_size: NA; cdr3_aa: CSARESGPQYF; cdr3_nt: TGCAGTGCTAGAGAGTCAGGCCCCCAGTACTTC
v_call: TRBV5-4; j_call: TRBJ1-1; d_call: NA; clone_size: once; cdr3_aa: CASSFGRGSGAFF; cdr3_nt: TGTGCCAGCAGCTTCGGCAGGGGCAGTGGGGCTTTCTTT